Listed here are 29 T cell receptor beta chains from one sample, sequenced in a study of patients and donors after allogeneic stem cell transplantation. TCRdb independently ran MiXCR on the RT-PCR reads; one entry per CDR3 protein. The table has about 200,000 distinct CDR3 sequences, around two fifths seen once. Sequenced material: blood, either unsorted or a sorted T cell fraction (not recorded which). Receptors were obtained from a human donor who was either an allogeneic HSCT recipient or a stem cell or donor lymphocyte infusion donor (not recorded which). It is not recorded whose cells these are; they may come from a transplant donor.

The rearrangement uses TRBV28 and TRBJ2-7; D might be TRBD2 (6 bases). With 3 bases removed from V and 11 bases from J, the gap between germline ends came to 14 bases. Germline loops: CDR1 MDHEN, CDR2 SYDVKM. The CDR3 loop spans 12 amino acids. CDR3: CASSFLGSGEYF. The CDR3 DNA sequence: TGTGCCAGCAGTTTCCTCGGGAGTGGGGAGTACTTC.

The CDR3 region is CSASRGNSYGYTF. The DNA for the CDR3 is TGCAGTGCCAGTCGGGGGAATTCGTATGGCTACACCTTC. The chain is built from TRBV20-1 and TRBJ1-2; perhaps TRBD1 as D (5 bases). The CDR3 runs 13 residues. V lost 6 bases, J lost 5 bases, and 16 bases lay in between. Germline V gene data show CDR1 as DFQATT and CDR2 as SNEGSKA (reference sequence).

This clonotype was picked up a small number of times. The chain couples TRBV29-1 to TRBJ2-2; D is unclear. CDR1 and CDR2 from the germline V gene are SQVTM and ANQGSEA. The germline V and J ends were trimmed by 5 bases and 3 bases, with 4 bases remaining between them. The CDR3 is 11 amino acids. DNA of the CDR3: TGCAGCGTTCGATACACCGGGGAGCTGTTTTTT. Protein: CSVRYTGELFF.

The chain recombines TRBV10-2 with TRBJ2-3, with D unclear. With 3 bases removed from V and 4 bases from J, the gap between germline ends came to 5 bases. CDR3 size: 12 residues. CDR1 and CDR2 (germline): WSHSY, SAAADI. The CDR3 DNA reads TGCGCCAGCAGTGACGACGCAGATACGCAGTATTTT. Translation: CASSDDADTQYF.

The CDR3 loop is CATSERTGANTGELFF. The CDR3 nucleotides are TGTGCCACCAGCGAACGGACAGGGGCCAACACCGGGGAGCTGTTTTTT. The gene calls are TRBV15 and TRBJ2-2; 9 bases are a match to TRBD1. V trimming: 5 bases; J trimming: 2 bases; junction bases outside the gene matches: 6. CDR3 size: 16 residues. Germline V gene sequence: CDR1 LNHNV, CDR2 YYDKDF (reference sequence). Full variable domain (outside the CDR3, taken from reference TRBV15 and TRBJ2-2): DAMVIQNPRYQVTQFGKPVTLSCSQTLNHNVMYWYQQKSSQAPKLLFHYYDKDFNNEADTPDNFQSRRPNTSFCFLDIRSPGLGDTAMYLCATSERTGANTGELFFGEGSRLTVL.

This chain connects TRBV12-5 to TRBJ2-5; a weak D match, TRBD1 (6 bases). V was trimmed by 10 bases and J by 3 bases, leaving 15 bases between them. CDR1 LGHNT and CDR2 FRNRAP come from the germline V gene. This CDR3 spans 13 amino acids. The CDR3 sequence is CATTTGFEETQYF. The CDR3 DNA is TGTGCTACCACTACAGGGTTTGAAGAGACCCAGTACTTC.

This chain uses TRBV28 with TRBJ1-2; D is unclear. The V end lost 2 bases, the J end lost 1 base, and 8 bases lay between the germline ends. The CDR3 extends over 14 amino acids. CDR1 is MDHEN and CDR2 is SYDVKM in the germline V gene. CDR3 DNA: TGTGCCAGCAGTTTAAATCCAGTTAACTATGGCTACACCTTC. Translation gives CASSLNPVNYGYTF.

This clonotype has only a few counts. V and J are TRBV7-9 and TRBJ2-1; D unresolved. Trimming took 5 bases from V and 8 from J, leaving 7 bases between them. Germline V gene lookup returns CDR1 SEHNR and CDR2 FQNEAQ (reference sequence). This CDR3 region has 11 residues. The CDR3 DNA reads as TGTGCCAGCAGCCAAGTCGATGAGCAGTTCTTC. Encoded protein: CASSQVDEQFF. The complete variable domain, with remaining parts taken from reference TRBV7-9 and TRBJ2-1, reads DTGVSQNPRHKITKRGQNVTFRCDPISEHNRLYWYRQTLGQGPEFLTYFQNEAQLEKSRLLSDRFSAERPKGSFSTLEIQRTEQGDSAMYLCASSQVDEQFFGPGTRLTVL.

V and J are TRBV20-1 and TRBJ2-7; the D gene could be TRBD1 or TRBD2 (7 bases each). The CDR3 sequence is 16 residues long. The germline CDR1 and CDR2 sequences are DFQATT and SNEGSKA (reference sequence). V lost 3 bases and J lost 3, with 21 bases in between. Here the CDR3 reads CSASGEGASGFYEQYF. Written as DNA, the CDR3 is TGCAGTGCTAGTGGTGAGGGGGCTAGCGGTTTCTACGAGCAGTACTTC.

The chain has TRBV29-1 and TRBJ2-3, with 8 bases that match TRBD1. Unmatched junction bases numbered 8, after V lost 0 bases and J lost 0 bases. Looked up from germline, CDR1 is SQVTM and CDR2 is ANQGSEA. The CDR3 runs to 17 residues. CDR3 sequence (DNA): TGCAGCGTTGAAGATCCGAGGCAGGGGGCCAGCACAGATACGCAGTATTTT. Translating gives CSVEDPRQGASTDTQYF.

The rearrangement links TRBV21-1 to TRBJ2-3. TRBV21-1 is a documented pseudogene. The CDR3 consists of 16 residues. CDR3: CASSKVGLVFTDTQYF. CDR3 coding DNA: TGTGCCAGCAGCAAAGTGGGGTTGGTTTTCACAGATACGCAGTATTTT.

This clonotype was detected a few times. The V and J genes are TRBV5-4 and TRBJ1-5; TRBD1 is a possible D gene (6 bases). V was pared by 3 bases and J by 5 bases, with 6 bases between. The CDR3 contains 12 residues. Germline CDR1 reads SGHNT; CDR2 reads YYREEE (reference sequence). DNA for the CDR3: TGTGCCAGCAGCTCAGGGGATCAGCCCCAGCATTTT. Translation: CASSSGDQPQHF.

This clonotype occurred a few times. The chain carries TRBV15 and TRBJ1-1; D is perhaps TRBD1 (6 bases). The CDR3 consists of 18 residues. With 3 bases removed from V and 0 bases from J, the gap between germline ends came to 20 bases. Germline CDR1 is LNHNV and CDR2 is YYDKDF (reference sequence). CDR3 protein: CATSRVFRTEPLNTEAFF. DNA of the CDR3: TGTGCCACCAGCAGGGTTTTTAGGACAGAGCCCTTGAACACTGAAGCTTTCTTT.

The chain combines TRBV12-3 or TRBV12-4 with TRBJ1-2; D is undetermined. Trimming pared 5 bases from V and 2 bases from J, leaving 12 bases between. The CDR3 totals 14 residues. The CDR3, as DNA: TGTGCCAGCAGTGCCGGACGGCCGAACTATGGCTACACCTTC. It codes for CASSAGRPNYGYTF.

Only a few counts were recorded for this clonotype. The rearrangement joins TRBV12-3 or TRBV12-4 to TRBJ1-2, with D unclear. The CDR3 has 13 amino acids. V was pared by 2 bases and J by 8 bases, with 12 bases between. The CDR3 bases are TGTGCCAGCAGTTTACGACCTCCATGGGGCTACACCTTC. It yields the protein CASSLRPPWGYTF.

The chain links TRBV3-1 to TRBJ1-1, with unresolved D. CDR1 is LGHDT, CDR2 YNNKEL, per germline (reference sequence). V was cut by 0 bases and J by 3 bases, with 14 bases left in between. This CDR3 spans 16 amino acids. The CDR3 DNA reads TGTGCCAGCAGCCAAGATGGGAGGGCAGCGGACACTGAAGCTTTCTTT. Its protein product is CASSQDGRAADTEAFF. The full variable domain, rest sourced from reference TRBV3-1 and TRBJ1-1, is DTAVSQTPKYLVTQMGNDKSIKCEQNLGHDTMYWYKQDSKKFLKIMFSYNNKELIINETVPNRFSPKSPDKAHLNLHINSLELGDSAVYFCASSQDGRAADTEAFFGQGTRLTVV.

The sample holds a few counts of this clonotype. The chain has TRBV7-6 and TRBJ1-1; 8 bases agree with TRBD1. From germline, CDR1 is SGHVS and CDR2 FNYEAQ. The length of the CDR3 is 14 residues. The V and J ends lost 1 base and 4 bases, in that order; junction bases with no gene match: 2. The CDR3 is CASSLEGQGTEAFF. Here the CDR3 DNA reads TGTGCCAGCAGCTTAGAAGGACAGGGCACTGAAGCTTTCTTT.

This clonotype has just a few counts. The chain recombines TRBV24-1 with TRBJ1-5; D gene unclear. CDR3 length equals 14 residues. V was pared by 0 bases and J by 1 base, with 3 bases between. Germline CDR1 is KGHDR and CDR2 is SFDVKD. CDR3 DNA sequence: TGTGCCACCAGTGATTTGTACAGCAATCAGCCCCAGCATTTT. Encoded protein: CATSDLYSNQPQHF.

CDR3 nucleotide sequence: TGTGCCAGCAGTTACTCATGGGCAGGGACGAACACTGAAGCTTTCTTT. Translation: CASSYSWAGTNTEAFF. The chain uses TRBV6-5 and TRBJ1-1, with TRBD1 as a possible D gene (5 bases). Trimming left V 0 bases short and J 1 base short, with 12 bases between. The CDR3 is 16 amino acids. Germline loops: CDR1 MNHEY, CDR2 SVGAGI.

The V call is TRBV28, the J call TRBJ2-7; D may be TRBD1 (5 bases). The germline V gene encodes CDR1 MDHEN and CDR2 SYDVKM. Trimming shortened V by 4 bases and J by 6 bases, and 16 bases separated the two germline ends. CDR3 size: 14 residues. The CDR3 nucleotides are TGTGCCAGCAGTTCTGGGAATCAGGGTTCCGAGCAGTACTTC. This gives the protein CASSSGNQGSEQYF. Drawing the rest from reference TRBV28 and TRBJ2-7, the complete variable domain is DVKVTQSSRYLVKRTGEKVFLECVQDMDHENMFWYRQDPGLGLRLIYFSYDVKMKEKGDIPEGYSVSREKKERFSLILESASTNQTSMYLCASSSGNQGSEQYFGPGTRLTVT.

V and J are TRBV5-6 and TRBJ1-5; TRBD1 might be the D (6 bases). The CDR3 is made up of 16 amino acids. V was trimmed by 3 bases and J by 2 bases, leaving 15 bases between them. CDR1 is SGHDT and CDR2 is YYEEEE in the germline V gene. The CDR3, as DNA: TGTGCCAGCAGCTCCGGGGGGGCGTATGGCAATCAGCCCCAGCATTTT. It codes for CASSSGGAYGNQPQHF.

This chain connects TRBV5-1 to TRBJ1-1, with D possibly being TRBD1 (5 bases). Germline CDR1 reads SGHRS; CDR2 reads YFSETQ. Trimming removed 2 bases at V and 3 bases at J, with 23 bases between. The CDR3 totals 18 residues. The CDR3, as DNA: TGCGCCAGCAGCTTAAGAGCCAGGGTCGTTGAGTCGGACACTGAAGCTTTCTTT. It is translated as CASSLRARVVESDTEAFF.

This clonotype was observed a handful of times. The V gene is TRBV12-3 or TRBV12-4, the J gene TRBJ2-1, with a tentative D call TRBD1 (5 bases). The CDR3 contains 15 residues. Trimming removed 3 bases from V and 0 bases from J, with 9 bases in between. The CDR3 region has the DNA TGTGCCAGCAGTTTGGGGCGGAACTCCTACAATGAGCAGTTCTTC. The encoded protein is CASSLGRNSYNEQFF.

This chain uses TRBV21-1 with TRBJ2-1; TRBD1 is taken as the D call from the table, unchecked against the DNA. TRBV21-1 is a known pseudogene. This CDR3 is built from 19 residues. For the CDR3, the DNA is TGTGCCAGCAGCAAATTTCACCCGGGCAGGGGGACTAGATTATATGAGCAGTTCTTC. It yields the protein CASSKFHPGRGTRLYEQFF.

This clonotype was seen more than once but under ten times. The rearrangement joins TRBV15 to TRBJ1-2; D is unresolved. CDR1 and CDR2 (germline): LNHNV, YYDKDF (reference sequence). The CDR3 has 14 residues. V was pared by 5 bases and J by 2 bases, with 12 bases between. The CDR3: CATSPPGSNYGYTF. CDR3 nucleotides: TGTGCCACCAGCCCGCCCGGGTCGAACTATGGCTACACCTTC.

Here the CDR3 reads CASSPGQGGTEAFF. The CDR3 DNA is TGCGCCAGCAGCCCAGGACAGGGGGGTACTGAAGCTTTCTTT. The rearrangement joins TRBV4-1 to TRBJ1-1, with TRBD1 identical over 10 bases. V trimming: 4 bases; J trimming: 5 bases; junction bases outside the gene matches: 4. This CDR3 has 14 amino acids. Germline V gene data show CDR1 as MGHRA and CDR2 as YSYEKL.

This clonotype appeared once. This sequence joins TRBV6-6 and TRBJ1-6; perhaps TRBD1 as D (6 bases). V gave up 7 bases and J gave up 7 bases, with 14 bases separating them. Germline V gene sequence: CDR1 MNHNY, CDR2 SVGAGI (reference sequence). The CDR3 loop spans 14 amino acids. CDR3: CASNKQGSNSPLHF. The CDR3 nucleotides are TGTGCCAGCAATAAACAGGGTAGCAATTCACCCCTCCACTTT.

The gene calls are TRBV12-3 or TRBV12-4 and TRBJ2-1; D is unresolved. The CDR3 runs 14 residues. The V gene lost 3 bases and the J gene lost 2 bases, with 8 bases spanning the gap. The CDR3 bases are TGTGCCAGCAGTTTCCAAGGAGCCTACAATGAGCAGTTCTTC. Protein: CASSFQGAYNEQFF.

The V and J genes are TRBV7-3 and TRBJ2-1; TRBD2 agrees at 8 bases. Germline loops: CDR1 SGHTA, CDR2 FQGTGA. This CDR3 spans 15 amino acids. Losses at the gene ends were 3 bases for V and 6 bases for J; bases not matched to a gene: 7. CDR3 DNA sequence: TGTGCCAGCAGCTTCGGGACTAGTGAGGCCAATGAGCAGTTCTTC. It is translated as CASSFGTSEANEQFF.